These 28 T cell receptor beta chains were all obtained from the same sample, sequenced in a study of OX40 agonist ivuxolimab in advanced cancers. Using immunoSEQ multiplex PCR, the repertoire was profiled, and TCRdb retains in-frame clones only, with some absent. Here the sample spans tens of thousands of clones, around 86% being singletons. The sample here was CD4+ or CD8+ T cells sorted from blood, taken in a trial of the OX40 agonist ivuxolimab. These receptors were obtained from an adult with an advanced solid tumor such as melanoma, head and neck, liver or kidney cancer.

The CDR3 loop reads CASSSVRENTEAFF. The DNA of the CDR3 is TGTGCCAGCAGCAGTGTTAGGGAGAACACTGAAGCTTTCTTT. The V gene is TRBV6-6, the J gene TRBJ1-1; no reliable D call. The germline V and J ends were trimmed by 6 bases and 1 base, with 12 bases remaining between them. This CDR3 has 14 residues. Germline CDR1 is MNHNY and CDR2 is SVGAGI (reference sequence).

V usage is TRBV4-1 and J usage is TRBJ1-2; D not certain. The CDR3 has 13 amino acids. Germline values: CDR1 MGHRA, CDR2 YSYEKL. Deletions cut 1 base from V and 3 bases from J, with 6 bases between. CDR3 sequence (DNA): TGCGCCAGCAGCCAAGCGAGGGACTATGGCTACACCTTC. It codes for CASSQARDYGYTF.

This chain links TRBV7-9 with TRBJ2-7, with unresolved D. V was shortened by 0 bases and J by 3 bases, with 3 bases between the two germline ends. This CDR3 contains 12 residues. Looked up from germline, CDR1 is SEHNR and CDR2 is FQNEAQ (reference sequence). CDR3 in DNA: TGTGCCAGCAGCTTAGCGAACTACGAGCAGTACTTC. Translation: CASSLANYEQYF.

V usage is TRBV2 and J usage is TRBJ2-5; D is unclear. Germline loops: CDR1 SNHLY, CDR2 FYNNEI. CDR3 length: 11 residues. V shed 7 bases and J shed 4 bases, with 7 bases lying between them. CDR3 nucleotide sequence: TGTGCCAGCACTATAGTAGAGACCCAGTACTTC. This gives the protein CASTIVETQYF.

CDR3 sequence (DNA): TGTGCCAGCAGCTTGATCAACAGCGAGCAGTTCTTC. Translating gives CASSLINSEQFF. V gene TRBV5-4 combines with J gene TRBJ2-1; D uncertain. The length of the CDR3 is 12 residues. Trimming shortened V by 1 base and J by 10 bases, and 9 bases separated the two germline ends. Per the germline V gene, CDR1 is SGHNT and CDR2 is YYREEE (reference sequence).

J is TRBJ2-4 and V is TRBV29-1; D uncertain. The germline V and J ends were trimmed by 0 bases and 8 bases, with 5 bases remaining between them. CDR1 and CDR2 (germline): SQVTM, ANQGSEA. The CDR3 has 11 residues. The CDR3 loop is CSVEERDIQYF. CDR3 coding DNA: TGCAGCGTTGAAGAACGAGACATTCAGTACTTC. Complete variable domain (other parts from reference TRBV29-1 and TRBJ2-4): SAVISQKPSRDICQRGTSLTIQCQVDSQVTMMFWYRQQPGQSLTLIATANQGSEATYESGFVIDKFPISRPNLTFSTLTVSNMSPEDSSIYLCSVEERDIQYFGAGTRLSVL.

The chain is built from TRBV6-6 and TRBJ2-3; D is perhaps TRBD1 (5 bases). Trimming took 5 bases from V and 6 from J, leaving 9 bases between them. This CDR3 contains 12 residues. Germline CDR1 reads MNHNY; CDR2 reads SVGAGI (reference sequence). The CDR3 spells CASSGAEDTQYF. As DNA, the CDR3 is TGTGCCAGCAGTGGGGCGGAGGATACGCAGTATTTT.

The chain has TRBV14 and TRBJ1-1; weak D call: TRBD1 (5 bases). V was pared by 5 bases and J by 5 bases, with 15 bases between. This CDR3 has 14 residues. Germline assignment: CDR1 SGHDN and CDR2 FVKESK. As DNA, the CDR3 is TGTGCCAGCAGCGGACACCCGAGTTTGACTGAAGCTTTCTTT. Translating it yields CASSGHPSLTEAFF.

V gene TRBV19 combines with J gene TRBJ2-5; TRBD1 matches 7 bases. The ends lost 5 bases at V and 2 bases at J; junction bases unmatched: 5. The CDR3 length is 14 residues. The V gene's germline CDR1 is LNHDA and CDR2 SQIVND (reference sequence). This chain's CDR3 is CASSPPDRQETQYF. In nucleotides, the CDR3 is TGTGCCAGTAGTCCCCCGGACAGGCAAGAGACCCAGTACTTC.

The chain combines TRBV5-1 with TRBJ1-2; 7 bases map to TRBD1. The CDR3 has 15 amino acids. Losses at the gene ends were 4 bases for V and 4 bases for J; bases not matched to a gene: 10. Germline loops: CDR1 SGHRS, CDR2 YFSETQ. The CDR3 nucleotides are TGCGCCAGCAGCGTCGGACAGGCCTCGATCTATGGCTACACCTTC. Protein product: CASSVGQASIYGYTF.

This clone has only a few counts. The J gene is TRBJ2-1, the V gene TRBV21-1; the table's D call, TRBD1, was not checked against the DNA. TRBV21-1 counts as a pseudogene. The CDR3 sequence is 16 residues long. CDR3 sequence (DNA): TGTGCCAGCAGCGCCCGACAGGGACCCTCTGGGGATGAGCAGTTCTTC. Translated: CASSARQGPSGDEQFF.

The rearrangement joins TRBV2 to TRBJ2-7; no clear D gene. CDR3 length equals 11 residues. V was clipped by 6 bases and J by 3 bases, with 6 bases between them. CDR1 is SNHLY and CDR2 is FYNNEI in the germline V gene. CDR3 residues: CASSPYYEQYF. In DNA, the CDR3 is TGTGCCAGCAGCCCGTACTACGAGCAGTACTTC.

Only one count was recorded for this clone. The chain has TRBV9 and TRBJ2-1, with 7 nucleotides matching TRBD2. Germline CDR1 is SGDLS and CDR2 is YYNGEE. The trim removed 2 bases at V and 7 bases at J, leaving 12 bases unmatched. The CDR3 has 16 residues. This CDR3 reads CASSVTAGVLRNEQFF. Written as DNA, the CDR3 is TGTGCCAGCAGCGTGACGGCGGGAGTTCTGAGGAATGAGCAGTTCTTC.

Here the CDR3 reads CASSLRTGATGELFF. In DNA, the CDR3 is TGTGCCAGCAGCTTACGGACAGGGGCCACCGGGGAGCTGTTTTTT. The genes are TRBV7-9 and TRBJ2-2; 9 bases align to TRBD1. CDR1 is SEHNR, CDR2 FQNEAQ, per germline (reference sequence). The CDR3 loop spans 15 amino acids. The trim removed 2 bases at V and 4 bases at J, leaving 2 bases unmatched.

The rearrangement joins TRBV19 to TRBJ1-5, with unresolved D. V was trimmed by 5 bases and J by 5 bases, leaving 10 bases between them. The CDR3 runs to 13 residues. The germline gives CDR1 LNHDA, CDR2 SQIVND (reference sequence). The CDR3 reads CASSWETHQPQHF. In DNA form, the CDR3 reads TGTGCCAGTAGTTGGGAGACCCATCAGCCCCAGCATTTT.

The rearrangement uses TRBV18 and TRBJ1-5; D uncertain. Germline CDR1 reads KGHSH; CDR2 reads LQKENI. V lost 3 bases and J 0 bases, leaving 21 bases between the germline ends. The CDR3 is 19 residues long. CDR3: CASSPSAPDPVYSNQPQHF. DNA of the CDR3: TGTGCCAGCTCACCTAGCGCCCCGGACCCAGTATATAGCAATCAGCCCCAGCATTTT. Looking up the rest from reference TRBV18 and TRBJ1-5 gives the full variable domain: NAGVMQNPRHLVRRRGQEARLRCSPMKGHSHVYWYRQLPEEGLKFMVYLQKENIIDESGMPKERFSAEFPKEGPSILRIQQVVRGDSAAYFCASSPSAPDPVYSNQPQHFGDGTRLSIL.

The rearrangement uses TRBV5-1 and TRBJ2-3; 7 bases fit TRBD2. This CDR3 spans 16 amino acids. The V segment lost 1 base and the J segment 1 base; nucleotides outside the gene matches: 6. Looked up from germline, CDR1 is SGHRS and CDR2 is YFSETQ. The CDR3 sequence is CASSLRPGGGTDTQYF. In DNA form, the CDR3 reads TGCGCCAGCAGCTTGCGTCCGGGAGGTGGCACAGATACGCAGTATTTT.

V usage is TRBV28 and J usage is TRBJ1-2; D remains unclear. This CDR3 contains 12 residues. The germline V gene has CDR1 MDHEN and CDR2 SYDVKM. Trimming removed 1 base from V and 8 bases from J, with 8 bases in between. The CDR3 sequence is CASSLLFEGYTF. CDR3 DNA sequence: TGTGCCAGCAGTTTATTGTTTGAGGGCTACACCTTC.

This CDR3 is CASSSWNIGVNNEQFF. The CDR3 DNA reads TGTGCCAGCAGCTCCTGGAACATAGGGGTCAACAATGAGCAGTTCTTC. The chain recombines TRBV7-2 with TRBJ2-1; possibly TRBD1 for D (5 bases). Trimming left V 4 bases short and J 5 bases short, with 18 bases between. Germline CDR1 and CDR2: SGHTA and FQGNSA. The CDR3 loop spans 16 amino acids.

This clone was seen a handful of times. The rearrangement joins TRBV6-5 to TRBJ1-1, with 8 positions matching TRBD1. This CDR3 spans 15 amino acids. Germline assignment: CDR1 MNHEY and CDR2 SVGAGI. Trimming removed 6 bases from V and 5 bases from J; junction bases left unmatched: 11. For the CDR3, the DNA is TGTGCCAGCAGCTACGATGGACAGGGAAGGACTGAAGCTTTCTTT. It codes for CASSYDGQGRTEAFF.

This chain joins TRBV19 and TRBJ2-1; 8 nucleotides line up with TRBD2. Germline lookup yields CDR1 LNHDA and CDR2 SQIVND (reference sequence). Losses at the gene ends were 11 bases for V and 2 bases for J; bases not matched to a gene: 8. The CDR3 length is 14 residues. CDR3 bases: TGTGCCTCCGGGGGGGCGGGGCCCTACAATGAGCAGTTCTTC. It codes for CASGGAGPYNEQFF.

This chain uses TRBV10-1 with TRBJ2-5, with 9 bases fitting TRBD2. CDR3 size: 16 residues. After removal of 4 bases from V and 1 base from J, the junction contained 7 bases not matched to a gene. Germline V CDR1 and CDR2: WNHNN, SYGVQD (reference sequence). The CDR3 DNA is TGCGCCAGCAGTGCGGGACTAGCACCCTTCCAAGAGACCCAGTACTTC. It codes for CASSAGLAPFQETQYF.

The rearrangement uses TRBV19 and TRBJ1-2, with TRBD1 identical over 7 bases. Germline V gives CDR1 LNHDA, CDR2 SQIVND (reference sequence). The CDR3 sequence is 12 residues long. V gave up 5 bases and J gave up 8 bases; unmatched junction bases: 5. DNA for the CDR3: TGTGCCAGTAGTCCAGGGGGGCTCGGCTACACCTTC. Its protein is CASSPGGLGYTF.

The chain recombines TRBV18 with TRBJ2-3; TRBD2 agrees at 7 bases. Germline-derived CDR1 and CDR2 are KGHSH and LQKENI. V trimming: 3 bases; J trimming: 0 bases; junction bases outside the gene matches: 3. The length of the CDR3 is 15 residues. The CDR3 DNA sequence: TGTGCCAGCTCACCGCCGGGACTAAGCACAGATACGCAGTATTTT. Residues: CASSPPGLSTDTQYF. Supplemented by reference TRBV18 and TRBJ2-3, the full variable domain reads NAGVMQNPRHLVRRRGQEARLRCSPMKGHSHVYWYRQLPEEGLKFMVYLQKENIIDESGMPKERFSAEFPKEGPSILRIQQVVRGDSAAYFCASSPPGLSTDTQYFGPGTRLTVL.

This clone was recorded once. The chain has TRBV12-5 and TRBJ1-2; weak D call: TRBD1 (5 bases). V was trimmed by 1 base and J by 5 bases, leaving 8 bases between them. This CDR3 contains 13 residues. Germline V CDR1 and CDR2: LGHNT, FRNRAP. DNA for the CDR3: TGTGCTAGTGGTTTGGATGGGACTTATGGCTACACCTTC. Amino acid sequence: CASGLDGTYGYTF. The full variable domain, completed using reference TRBV12-5 and TRBJ1-2, is DARVTQTPRHKVTEMGQEVTMRCQPILGHNTVFWYRQTMMQGLELLAYFRNRAPLDDSGMPKDRFSAEMPDATLATLKIQPSEPRDSAVYFCASGLDGTYGYTFGSGTRLTVV.

The chain joins TRBV10-3 to TRBJ2-3, with D unclear. CDR1 is ENHRY, CDR2 SYGVKD, per germline. The CDR3 extends over 15 amino acids. Trimming left V 5 bases short and J 0 bases short, with 12 bases between. The DNA of the CDR3 is TGTGCCATCAGTCCTTTGCTAGGTAGCACAGATACGCAGTATTTT. It codes for CAISPLLGSTDTQYF.

As regards this clone: The sample contains more than one DNA sequence encoding this CDR3. The CDR3 DNA is TGTGCCAGCAGCAGGACAGGGGGCTACGAGCAGTACTTC. This sequence encodes CASSRTGGYEQYF. The genes are TRBV27 and TRBJ2-7; TRBD1 matches 10 bases. The length of the CDR3 is 13 residues. V shed 6 bases, J shed 3 bases, and the junction held 2 bases outside the gene matches. The germline V gene has CDR1 MNHEY and CDR2 SMNVEV (reference sequence).

This clone was seen just once. The V and J genes are TRBV6-6 and TRBJ2-3; D is unclear. V lost 5 bases and J lost 8, with 14 bases in between. The germline gives CDR1 MNHNY, CDR2 SVGAGI (reference sequence). CDR3 length: 13 residues. CDR3 residues: CASSPLSPATQYF. The CDR3 nucleotides read TGTGCCAGCAGTCCCCTAAGTCCGGCTACGCAGTATTTT.